The sequence of this T cell receptor beta chain was determined in a study of blood T cell repertoires in COVID-19. Some clones are missing from TCRdb's copy, which holds only in-frame ones; the method was immunoSEQ multiplex PCR. Among fewer than 55,000 clones listed, over 75% were seen once. This clone was seen just once. CDR3 length equals 15 residues. Deletions cut 3 bases from V and 2 bases from J, with 15 bases between. The germline CDR1 and CDR2 sequences are SGDLS and YYNGEE. The sequence was collected from a woman over 75 with COVID-19, enrolled during active disease. This chain connects TRBV9 to TRBJ2-7; D may be TRBD2 (6 bases). Specimen: peripheral blood. The chain's CDR3 is CASSASGVQTYEQYF. The DNA for the CDR3 is TGTGCCAGCAGCGCATCGGGGGTTCAGACCTACGAGCAGTACTTC.